A single sample gave rise to the 9 T cell receptor beta chains below, sequenced in a study of T-cell reconstitution after alpha-beta-depleted transplantation in children. TCRbeta library construction was performed incorporating unique molecular identifiers. One entry per CDR3 protein, called by TCRdb with MiXCR from the PCR reads. Altogether 200,000 to 250,000 distinct CDR3 sequences are present, roughly 24% being singletons, with the ten largest covering less than 3.5%. The specimen was PBMCs, collected before TCRalphabeta/CD19-depleted stem cell transplant. The receptors derive from a girl aged 2 to 10 with Fanconi anemia, due to receive a stem cell transplant.

About this clonotype itself: A much larger clone is a single base away; this may be a read error. As the CDR3 is not closed by the conserved phenylalanine or tryptophan, this likely results from a read error. The chain joins TRBV29-1 to TRBJ2-3; no reliable D call. V lost 2 bases and J lost 3, with 3 bases in between. Germline V gene sequence: CDR1 SQVTM, CDR2 ANQGSEA. The CDR3 totals 11 residues. Here the CDR3 DNA reads TGCAGCGTTGAACAGACAGATACGCAGTATTGT. This sequence encodes CSVEQTDTQYC.

This clonotype was observed many times. The rearrangement links TRBV12-3 or TRBV12-4 to TRBJ2-4; 10 nucleotides match TRBD2. The CDR3 extends over 15 amino acids. V shed 6 bases and J 0 bases; nucleotides not matched to a gene: 2. The CDR3 sequence: CASSSGGVAKNIQYF. The CDR3 DNA follows: TGTGCCAGCAGCAGCGGGGGGGTAGCCAAAAACATTCAGTACTTC.

V is TRBV20-1 and J is TRBJ2-7; weak D call: TRBD1 (5 bases). Germline assignment: CDR1 DFQATT and CDR2 SNEGSKA (reference sequence). The CDR3 extends over 12 amino acids. V lost 3 bases and J 7 bases, leaving 13 bases between the germline ends. The CDR3 here is CSARVRAREQYF. Written as DNA, the CDR3 is TGCAGTGCTAGGGTCAGGGCGCGAGAGCAGTACTTC.

The V call is TRBV20-1, the J call TRBJ2-1; TRBD2 aligns across 11 bases. Trimming at V came to 2 bases and at J to 2 bases, leaving 2 bases not matched to a gene. Per germline, CDR1 DFQATT and CDR2 SNEGSKA (reference sequence). CDR3 length: 15 amino acids. CDR3 loop: CSARSTSGTYNEQFF. CDR3 DNA: TGCAGTGCTAGATCGACTAGCGGGACCTACAATGAGCAGTTCTTC.

This clonotype was observed at least ten times. As DNA, the CDR3 is TGTGCCAGCAGTTTATTAGCGGGAGGGACGTATGAGCAGTTCTTC. It is translated as CASSLLAGGTYEQFF. The chain is built from TRBV6-6 and TRBJ2-1, with 11 positions matching TRBD2. Germline V gives CDR1 MNHNY, CDR2 SVGAGI (reference sequence). The CDR3 extends over 15 amino acids. V lost 4 bases, J lost 8 bases, and 7 bases stayed unmatched.

In this sample, this clonotype turned up a few times. The chain couples TRBV29-1 to TRBJ2-7, with D possibly called TRBD1 or TRBD2 (6 bases each). Trimming took 5 bases from V and 2 from J, leaving 13 bases between them. Germline V CDR1 and CDR2: SQVTM, ANQGSEA. This CDR3 has 13 residues. CDR3 bases: TGCAGCGTTATTTTAGGGGGGCCCTACGAGCAGTACTTC. This encodes CSVILGGPYEQYF.

The table lists this clonotype with a few counts. This chain's CDR3 is CSVLDPGVEAGNTIYF. CDR3 sequence (DNA): TGCAGCGTGCTAGACCCAGGGGTTGAGGCTGGAAACACCATATATTTT. The chain couples TRBV29-1 to TRBJ1-3, with D perhaps matching TRBD1 (6 bases). The CDR3 is 16 residues long. Trimming pared 6 bases from V and 2 bases from J, leaving 20 bases between. CDR1 and CDR2 (germline): SQVTM, ANQGSEA. The variable domain in full, with the rest retrieved from reference TRBV29-1 and TRBJ1-3, is SAVISQKPSRDICQRGTSLTIQCQVDSQVTMMFWYRQQPGQSLTLIATANQGSEATYESGFVIDKFPISRPNLTFSTLTVSNMSPEDSSIYLCSVLDPGVEAGNTIYFGEGSWLTVV.

This clonotype showed up many times. CDR3: CSAHGPTAPYEQYF. Written as DNA, the CDR3 is TGCAGTGCTCACGGACCGACAGCACCCTACGAGCAGTACTTC. This chain connects TRBV20-1 to TRBJ2-7, with D maybe TRBD1 (5 bases). In germline, CDR1 is DFQATT, CDR2 SNEGSKA (reference sequence). Trimming took 5 bases from V and 2 from J, leaving 16 bases between them. This CDR3 comprises 14 residues.

This sequence joins TRBV5-5 and TRBJ2-1, with 10 bases identical to TRBD2. Germline assignment: CDR1 SGHKS and CDR2 YYEKEE (reference sequence). The CDR3 loop spans 18 amino acids. Trimming took 0 bases from V and 4 from J; bases not matched to a gene: 10. CDR3 residues: CASSLGGWLAGVYNEQFF. For the CDR3, the DNA is TGTGCCAGCAGCTTGGGAGGGTGGCTAGCGGGGGTATACAATGAGCAGTTCTTC.